What follows are 20 T cell receptor beta chains derived from one specimen sequenced in a study of Tregs in tolerant kidney transplant recipients. The data were produced by immunoSEQ multiplex PCR, yet TCRdb's version contains in-frame clones alone and is incomplete. The sample gives about 240,000 clones, about 86% of which show up once; around 0.68% is in the top ten. The sample comprised CD4+ T cells from blood. The source of these receptors is a human donor in good health.

The genes are TRBV6-5 and TRBJ2-3; 7 bases map to TRBD2. J lost 1 base, V lost 4 bases, and 5 bases had no gene match. Germline V CDR1 and CDR2: MNHEY, SVGAGI. The CDR3 spans 15 residues. The CDR3 bases are TGTGCCAGCAGTTTCGGAGGGAGGGGCACAGATACGCAGTATTTT. Translated, it gives CASSFGGRGTDTQYF.

This sequence joins TRBV7-8 and TRBJ2-1; a weak D match, TRBD2 (6 bases). The V and J ends lost 0 bases and 7 bases respectively, with 7 bases between them. CDR1 is SGHVS, CDR2 FQNEAQ, per germline. The CDR3 spans 13 residues. CDR3 protein: CASSLAGGNEQFF. The CDR3 DNA reads as TGTGCCAGCAGCTTAGCTGGGGGGAATGAGCAGTTCTTC.

The chain is built from TRBV15 and TRBJ1-1; possible D gene TRBD1, 6 bases. The germline V gene has CDR1 LNHNV and CDR2 YYDKDF (reference sequence). V gave up 0 bases and J gave up 2 bases, with 22 bases separating them. The CDR3 length is 19 residues. This CDR3 is CATSRDMWVRGGLNTEAFF. The DNA of the CDR3 is TGTGCCACCAGCAGAGATATGTGGGTTCGAGGGGGGCTAAACACTGAAGCTTTCTTT.

This chain links TRBV7-3 with TRBJ2-3, with 10 bases aligning to TRBD2. Trimming took 5 bases from V and 6 from J; bases not matched to a gene: 8. The CDR3 length is 15 residues. The germline CDR1 and CDR2 sequences are SGHTA and FQGTGA. The CDR3 reads CASSPSGGAVDTQYF. The DNA for the CDR3 is TGTGCCAGCAGCCCCAGCGGGGGGGCGGTTGATACGCAGTATTTT.

V usage is TRBV5-4 and J usage is TRBJ1-2; unclear D gene. The CDR3 is 13 amino acids. CDR1 and CDR2 (germline): SGHNT, YYREEE (reference sequence). Deletions cut 6 bases from V and 3 bases from J, with 12 bases between. CDR3 region: CASTRGADYGYTF. CDR3 nucleotide sequence: TGTGCCAGCACCCGGGGAGCTGACTATGGCTACACCTTC. The full variable domain, rest sourced from reference TRBV5-4 and TRBJ1-2, is ETGVTQSPTHLIKTRGQQVTLRCSSQSGHNTVSWYQQALGQGPQFIFQYYREEENGRGNFPPRFSGLQFPNYSSELNVNALELDDSALYLCASTRGADYGYTFGSGTRLTVV.

The V gene is TRBV5-6, the J gene TRBJ1-3, with no clear D. The CDR3 totals 15 residues. The germline V and J ends were trimmed by 4 bases and 2 bases, with 13 bases remaining between them. The V gene's germline CDR1 is SGHDT and CDR2 YYEEEE. CDR3 in DNA: TGTGCCAGCAGCACTGACGGAGTCACTGGAAACACCATATATTTT. Translated: CASSTDGVTGNTIYF.

The chain carries TRBV18 and TRBJ2-7; 9 nucleotides align to TRBD2. This CDR3 is 15 amino acids long. Looked up from germline, CDR1 is KGHSH and CDR2 is LQKENI. J lost 6 bases, V lost 0 bases, and 6 bases had no gene match. The CDR3 DNA follows: TGTGCCAGCTCACCACCGGTAGCGGGAGCTTCCGAGCAGTACTTC. It yields the protein CASSPPVAGASEQYF.

With respect to this clone: Other DNA sequences from this sample encode an identical CDR3 as well. The chain is built from TRBV11-2 and TRBJ1-1, with D hard to call. The V gene's germline CDR1 is SGHAT and CDR2 FQNNGV. Trimming shortened V by 1 base and J by 0 bases, and 3 bases separated the two germline ends. This CDR3 has 13 amino acids. The CDR3 coding sequence is TGTGCCAGCAGCTTAGGGATGAACACTGAAGCTTTCTTT. Its translation: CASSLGMNTEAFF.

V gene TRBV5-1 combines with J gene TRBJ2-3; D is unclear. The CDR3 length is 13 residues. Germline loops: CDR1 SGHRS, CDR2 YFSETQ. The V and J ends lost 3 bases and 2 bases respectively, with 7 bases between them. The DNA of the CDR3 is TGCGCCAGCAGCTCGATCCCCACAGATACGCAGTATTTT. This codes for CASSSIPTDTQYF. Full variable domain (remainder filled in from reference TRBV5-1 and TRBJ2-3): KAGVTQTPRYLIKTRGQQVTLSCSPISGHRSVSWYQQTPGQGLQFLFEYFSETQRNKGNFPGRFSGRQFSNSRSEMNVSTLELGDSALYLCASSSIPTDTQYFGPGTRLTVL.

The rearrangement uses TRBV7-3 and TRBJ2-3; tentative D call: TRBD1 (5 bases). Trimming removed 3 bases from V and 6 bases from J, with 10 bases in between. The CDR3 consists of 13 residues. Per germline, CDR1 SGHTA and CDR2 FQGTGA. CDR3 sequence reads: CASSFGRVDTQYF. CDR3 bases: TGTGCCAGCAGCTTCGGCAGGGTGGATACGCAGTATTTT. Using reference TRBV7-3 and TRBJ2-3 for the parts outside the CDR3, the full variable domain is GAGVSQTPSNKVTEKGKYVELRCDPISGHTALYWYRQSLGQGPEFLIYFQGTGAADDSGLPNDRFFAVRPEGSVSTLKIQRTERGDSAVYLCASSFGRVDTQYFGPGTRLTVL.

The chain recombines TRBV29-1 with TRBJ2-1; TRBD1 aligns across 7 bases. CDR1 SQVTM and CDR2 ANQGSEA come from the germline V gene. The J segment lost 4 bases and the V segment lost 5 bases, leaving 11 bases of the junction unmatched. The CDR3 length is 15 residues. The CDR3 DNA follows: TGCAGCGTTTCCACACTTGGACAGGAATACAATGAGCAGTTCTTC. Translation: CSVSTLGQEYNEQFF.

This rearrangement joins TRBV7-6 to TRBJ1-6, with D perhaps TRBD1 (5 bases). The germline V gene encodes CDR1 SGHVS and CDR2 FNYEAQ. The CDR3 covers 14 residues. Trimming shortened V by 5 bases and J by 5 bases, and 10 bases separated the two germline ends. CDR3 coding DNA: TGTGCCAGCAGCCGACAGAAGCATAATTCACCCCTCCACTTT. Its protein is CASSRQKHNSPLHF.

The chain recombines TRBV5-1 with TRBJ2-5; D unclear. Trimming pared 4 bases from V and 2 bases from J, leaving 9 bases between. Looked up from germline, CDR1 is SGHRS and CDR2 is YFSETQ. This CDR3 is 13 amino acids long. For the CDR3, the DNA is TGCGCCAGCAGCCTCCGGATTCAAGAGACCCAGTACTTC. Translated, it gives CASSLRIQETQYF.

The J gene is TRBJ2-5, the V gene TRBV5-4; 9 bases agree with TRBD1. The germline gives CDR1 SGHNT, CDR2 YYREEE (reference sequence). The CDR3 totals 16 residues. The V segment lost 0 bases and the J segment 4 bases; nucleotides outside the gene matches: 7. In nucleotides, the CDR3 is TGTGCCAGCAGCTTGGCAGCAACAGGGGGCCCAGAGACCCAGTACTTC. Its translation: CASSLAATGGPETQYF.

This rearrangement joins TRBV10-1 to TRBJ1-2; a weak D match, TRBD1 (5 bases). Germline CDR1 and CDR2: WNHNN and SYGVQD (reference sequence). Trimming removed 3 bases at V and 7 bases at J, with 12 bases between. This CDR3 spans 13 amino acids. CDR3 protein: CASSERGGAGYTF. CDR3 coding DNA: TGCGCCAGCAGTGAACGTGGGGGTGCTGGCTACACCTTC.

The chain has TRBV4-2 and TRBJ2-7; no clear D gene. This CDR3 has 15 amino acids. Per the germline V gene, CDR1 is LGHNA and CDR2 is YNFKEQ. V lost 0 bases to trimming and J lost 3 bases, with 12 bases between them. CDR3 sequence (DNA): TGTGCCAGCAGCCAAGATCACGGGCTAGGCTACGAGCAGTACTTC. This encodes CASSQDHGLGYEQYF.

The V and J genes are TRBV6-6 and TRBJ1-2; D is uncertain. V lost 5 bases to trimming and J lost 2 bases, with 9 bases between them. CDR3 length: 13 amino acids. Germline-derived CDR1 and CDR2 are MNHNY and SVGAGI (reference sequence). CDR3 coding DNA: TGTGCCAGCAGTCGGACGGGGAACTATGGCTACACCTTC. Its translation is CASSRTGNYGYTF.

A note on this clone: This same CDR3 is encoded by further DNA sequences in the sample. V gene TRBV18 combines with J gene TRBJ2-7; TRBD1 matches 9 bases. V was clipped by 3 bases and J by 2 bases; unmatched bases: 2. CDR3 length equals 14 residues. Per germline, CDR1 KGHSH and CDR2 LQKENI. The CDR3, as DNA: TGTGCCAGCTCACCGGACAGGGGACCCTACGAGCAGTACTTC. It translates to CASSPDRGPYEQYF.

The count of this clone is one. In DNA form, the CDR3 reads TGTGCCAGTAGTATAATCCGGGGGACAGATACGCAGTATTTT. It specifies CASSIIRGTDTQYF. The V call is TRBV19, the J call TRBJ2-3; D is perhaps TRBD2 (6 bases). Germline V gene sequence: CDR1 LNHDA, CDR2 SQIVND (reference sequence). The CDR3 totals 14 residues. The V gene lost 2 bases and the J gene lost 3 bases, with 9 bases spanning the gap.

This clone came up a few times. V is TRBV5-4 and J is TRBJ2-7; the match to TRBD1 covers 7 bases. The germline CDR1 and CDR2 sequences are SGHNT and YYREEE (reference sequence). This CDR3 is 16 amino acids long. V lost 0 bases and J lost 2; bases outside the gene matches: 8. DNA of the CDR3: TGTGCCAGCAGCTTGGGGGCTACAGGGGCCCCCTACGAGCAGTACTTC. Translating gives CASSLGATGAPYEQYF.